A single T cell receptor (beta chain) is shown here with its context. In the authors' workflow: Amplified reference gene primers provided the basis for estimating nucleated cell counts. Clones were read by immunoSEQ multiplex PCR, and TCRdb kept only the in-frame ones, dropping some. The DNA was the basis for D and trimming; V, J and clone size are from that table. Among roughly 200,000 clones, about 87% were seen once, and the ten largest hold 2.5% to 3.5%. The record originates from a study of blood T cell repertoires in COVID-19. CDR1 is MNHEY, CDR2 SMNVEV, per germline (reference sequence). The CDR3 has 14 residues. V gave up 4 bases and J gave up 1 base, with 10 bases separating them.

The sequence derives from a man in his forties with active or convalescent COVID-19. Sequencing input: peripheral blood. The rearrangement joins TRBV27 to TRBJ1-1; unclear D gene. The CDR3 DNA is TGTGCCAGCAGTTGGCGAGGGCCGAACACTGAAGCTTTCTTT. This gives the protein CASSWRGPNTEAFF.